The rows below give T cell receptor beta chains drawn from one sample of a study of PD-L1 blockade in urothelial cancer. Repertoires were generated with immunoSEQ multiplex PCR, while TCRdb's copy carries only in-frame clones and drops some. The sample shows about 63,000 clones, under 90% of them seen only once. Specimen: PBMCs, collected around atezolizumab (anti-PD-L1) treatment. The receptors originated from a man in his sixties or seventies with urothelial cancer. Both conserved end residues are part of each CDR3. The D gene is left open where the match is weak. Only part of the rows carry a size: once, few, many, or a class if the clone is expanded.

V,size,D,J,DNA,CDR3
TRBV28,NA,TRBD1,TRBJ1-2,TGTGCCAGCAGTACAGGGGGCGATAACTATGGCTACACCTTC,CASSTGGDNYGYTF
TRBV6-1,NA,NA,TRBJ1-2,TGTGCCAGCAGTGGGGCAGGTTTTTATGGCTACACCTTC,CASSGAGFYGYTF
TRBV7-3,NA,NA,TRBJ2-2,TGTGCCAGCAGAGCAGGGGACACCGGGGAGCTGTTTTTT,CASRAGDTGELFF
TRBV29-1,NA,TRBD1,TRBJ1-3,TGCAGCGTGGGAGCCGGACAGGAAGAAAACACCATATATTTT,CSVGAGQEENTIYF
TRBV19,NA,NA,TRBJ1-1,TGTGCCAGTAGTATCCAGATGAACACTGAAGCTTTCTTT,CASSIQMNTEAFF
TRBV5-8,NA,NA,TRBJ1-1,TGTGCCAGCAGCCAGGGTAGGGCACGGACTGAAGCTTTCTTT,CASSQGRARTEAFF
TRBV2,NA,NA,TRBJ2-1,TGTGCCAGCAGAAATGGAGGGAAAGGGGCCTACAATGAGCAGTTCTTC,CASRNGGKGAYNEQFF
TRBV30,NA,NA,TRBJ1-2,TGTGCCTGGAGTGTTTCAGGGCAGGTCGGCTACACCTTC,CAWSVSGQVGYTF
TRBV10-1,NA,TRBD1,TRBJ2-7,TGCGCCAGCAGTGAGGGGCAGGGGGTATCCTACGAGCAGTACTTC,CASSEGQGVSYEQYF
TRBV7-2,NA,NA,TRBJ2-3,TGTGCCAGCAGCCTCAGAAGAGGCGGAGATACGCAGTATTTT,CASSLRRGGDTQYF
TRBV19,NA,TRBD2,TRBJ2-2,TGTGCCAGTAGTATATCGAGCGGGAGAGGAAACGGGGAGCTGTTTTTT,CASSISSGRGNGELFF
TRBV28,NA,NA,TRBJ1-1,TGTGCCAGCAGTTTGGGGGGGCCTTTACCCGAAGCTTTCTTT,CASSLGGPLPEAFF
TRBV6-6,NA,TRBD1,TRBJ1-2,TGTGCCAGCAGTTACTTGGGGGACAGGTCCTATGGCTACACCTTC,CASSYLGDRSYGYTF
TRBV5-1,NA,NA,TRBJ2-5,TGCGCCAGCAGCTTCGAAGGGAGGGAGACCCAGTACTTC,CASSFEGRETQYF
TRBV7-8,NA,NA,TRBJ2-2,TGTGCCAGCAGCTTATCCACGGGGGACCCCGCGAACACCGGGGAGCTGTTTTTT,CASSLSTGDPANTGELFF
TRBV14,NA,NA,TRBJ2-7,TGTGCCAGCAGCCAAGATACTGGAGGGTACAACGAGCAGTACTTC,CASSQDTGGYNEQYF
TRBV5-6,few,TRBD1,TRBJ2-5,TGTGCCAGCGAAAGGGGGCGCCAAGAGACCCAGTACTTC,CASERGRQETQYF
TRBV15,NA,NA,TRBJ1-5,TGTGCCACCAGCAGAGTTCTCCTTAGCAATCAGCCCCAGCATTTT,CATSRVLLSNQPQHF
TRBV10-3,NA,NA,TRBJ1-4,TGTGCCATCAGTGAAGGGCAGGGGTATGAAAAACTGTTTTTT,CAISEGQGYEKLFF
TRBV28,NA,NA,TRBJ1-2,TGTGCCAGCAGTTCGACGGCCGGCGGAGGAGGCTATGGCTACACCTTC,CASSSTAGGGGYGYTF
TRBV9,NA,TRBD1,TRBJ2-2,TGTGCCAGCAGCACTGAGGTGGCAGGGGGTTACACCGGGGAGCTGTTTTTT,CASSTEVAGGYTGELFF
TRBV6-1,NA,NA,TRBJ1-5,TGTGCCAGCAGTGAATCATGGGAGGTTAGCAATCAGCCCCAGCATTTT,CASSESWEVSNQPQHF
TRBV7-3,NA,NA,TRBJ2-1,TGTGCCAGCAGCTGGCAGGGGAATGAGCAGTTCTTC,CASSWQGNEQFF
TRBV18,NA,NA,TRBJ1-1,TGTGCCAGCTCACCGAACCCAGGGAACTCTGAAGCTTTCTTT,CASSPNPGNSEAFF
TRBV5-4,NA,NA,TRBJ2-3,TGTGCCAGCAGCTCCCAGTCTCCTAGCACAGATACGCAGTATTTT,CASSSQSPSTDTQYF
TRBV30,NA,NA,TRBJ1-5,TGTGCCTGGAGTGTCTCCACAGGGCAGCCCCAGCATTTT,CAWSVSTGQPQHF
TRBV7-9,NA,TRBD1,TRBJ1-1,TGTGCCAGCAGCTCGGGACAGGGAGTAATAACTGAAGCTTTCTTT,CASSSGQGVITEAFF
TRBV4-2,NA,TRBD1,TRBJ2-6,TGTGCCAGCAGCCAAGATCTTGGACAGGGGGAGGGCTCTGGGGCCAACGTCCTGACTTTC,CASSQDLGQGEGSGANVLTF
TRBV15,NA,NA,TRBJ2-2,TGTGCCACCAGCAGAGATAATTGGAACACCGGGGAGCTGTTTTTT,CATSRDNWNTGELFF
TRBV6-1,few,NA,TRBJ2-3,TGTGCCAGCACCGACTATCCAGATACGCAGTATTTT,CASTDYPDTQYF
TRBV19,NA,TRBD1,TRBJ2-5,TGTGCCAGTAGTGACGACAGGGTGGGAGAGACCCAGTACTTC,CASSDDRVGETQYF
TRBV27,NA,TRBD2,TRBJ2-2,TGTGCCAGCAGTCCTAGGGGGGTGGCGGGAGGGGCCACATCTTTAGTCGGCGGGGAGCTGTTTTTT,CASSPRGVAGGATSLVGGELFF
TRBV20-1,NA,NA,TRBJ2-7,TGCAGTCCGCGACTGACCTACGAGCAGTACTTC,CSPRLTYEQYF
TRBV28,few,NA,TRBJ1-1,TGTGCCAGCGTATTAGGGGGGGTGAACACTGAAGCTTTCTTT,CASVLGGVNTEAFF
TRBV7-2,NA,NA,TRBJ2-3,TGTGCCAGCACCGAAAGGCAGGGTACAGATACGCAGTATTTT,CASTERQGTDTQYF
TRBV5-1,NA,NA,TRBJ2-3,TGCGCCAGCAGCCGAGAGGGCGGGCCGGGCACAGATACGCAGTATTTT,CASSREGGPGTDTQYF
TRBV2,NA,TRBD1,TRBJ2-5,TGTGCCAGCAGCGGACAGGTCCAAGAGACCCAGTACTTC,CASSGQVQETQYF
TRBV19,NA,NA,TRBJ1-5,TGTGCCAGTAGCCTAACCGGACATGGGGATCAGCCCCAGCATTTT,CASSLTGHGDQPQHF
TRBV30,NA,NA,TRBJ2-2,TGTGCCTGGGGCAGTATGTCGGGGGGCCAGCTGTTTTTT,CAWGSMSGGQLFF
TRBV29-1,NA,NA,TRBJ2-3,TGCAGCGTTGATCATATAGAAAACACAGATACGCAGTATTTT,CSVDHIENTDTQYF
TRBV7-8,once,TRBD1,TRBJ1-3,TGTGCCAGCAGCCCCCTTGGACAGGGTGGCTCTGGAAACACCATATATTTT,CASSPLGQGGSGNTIYF